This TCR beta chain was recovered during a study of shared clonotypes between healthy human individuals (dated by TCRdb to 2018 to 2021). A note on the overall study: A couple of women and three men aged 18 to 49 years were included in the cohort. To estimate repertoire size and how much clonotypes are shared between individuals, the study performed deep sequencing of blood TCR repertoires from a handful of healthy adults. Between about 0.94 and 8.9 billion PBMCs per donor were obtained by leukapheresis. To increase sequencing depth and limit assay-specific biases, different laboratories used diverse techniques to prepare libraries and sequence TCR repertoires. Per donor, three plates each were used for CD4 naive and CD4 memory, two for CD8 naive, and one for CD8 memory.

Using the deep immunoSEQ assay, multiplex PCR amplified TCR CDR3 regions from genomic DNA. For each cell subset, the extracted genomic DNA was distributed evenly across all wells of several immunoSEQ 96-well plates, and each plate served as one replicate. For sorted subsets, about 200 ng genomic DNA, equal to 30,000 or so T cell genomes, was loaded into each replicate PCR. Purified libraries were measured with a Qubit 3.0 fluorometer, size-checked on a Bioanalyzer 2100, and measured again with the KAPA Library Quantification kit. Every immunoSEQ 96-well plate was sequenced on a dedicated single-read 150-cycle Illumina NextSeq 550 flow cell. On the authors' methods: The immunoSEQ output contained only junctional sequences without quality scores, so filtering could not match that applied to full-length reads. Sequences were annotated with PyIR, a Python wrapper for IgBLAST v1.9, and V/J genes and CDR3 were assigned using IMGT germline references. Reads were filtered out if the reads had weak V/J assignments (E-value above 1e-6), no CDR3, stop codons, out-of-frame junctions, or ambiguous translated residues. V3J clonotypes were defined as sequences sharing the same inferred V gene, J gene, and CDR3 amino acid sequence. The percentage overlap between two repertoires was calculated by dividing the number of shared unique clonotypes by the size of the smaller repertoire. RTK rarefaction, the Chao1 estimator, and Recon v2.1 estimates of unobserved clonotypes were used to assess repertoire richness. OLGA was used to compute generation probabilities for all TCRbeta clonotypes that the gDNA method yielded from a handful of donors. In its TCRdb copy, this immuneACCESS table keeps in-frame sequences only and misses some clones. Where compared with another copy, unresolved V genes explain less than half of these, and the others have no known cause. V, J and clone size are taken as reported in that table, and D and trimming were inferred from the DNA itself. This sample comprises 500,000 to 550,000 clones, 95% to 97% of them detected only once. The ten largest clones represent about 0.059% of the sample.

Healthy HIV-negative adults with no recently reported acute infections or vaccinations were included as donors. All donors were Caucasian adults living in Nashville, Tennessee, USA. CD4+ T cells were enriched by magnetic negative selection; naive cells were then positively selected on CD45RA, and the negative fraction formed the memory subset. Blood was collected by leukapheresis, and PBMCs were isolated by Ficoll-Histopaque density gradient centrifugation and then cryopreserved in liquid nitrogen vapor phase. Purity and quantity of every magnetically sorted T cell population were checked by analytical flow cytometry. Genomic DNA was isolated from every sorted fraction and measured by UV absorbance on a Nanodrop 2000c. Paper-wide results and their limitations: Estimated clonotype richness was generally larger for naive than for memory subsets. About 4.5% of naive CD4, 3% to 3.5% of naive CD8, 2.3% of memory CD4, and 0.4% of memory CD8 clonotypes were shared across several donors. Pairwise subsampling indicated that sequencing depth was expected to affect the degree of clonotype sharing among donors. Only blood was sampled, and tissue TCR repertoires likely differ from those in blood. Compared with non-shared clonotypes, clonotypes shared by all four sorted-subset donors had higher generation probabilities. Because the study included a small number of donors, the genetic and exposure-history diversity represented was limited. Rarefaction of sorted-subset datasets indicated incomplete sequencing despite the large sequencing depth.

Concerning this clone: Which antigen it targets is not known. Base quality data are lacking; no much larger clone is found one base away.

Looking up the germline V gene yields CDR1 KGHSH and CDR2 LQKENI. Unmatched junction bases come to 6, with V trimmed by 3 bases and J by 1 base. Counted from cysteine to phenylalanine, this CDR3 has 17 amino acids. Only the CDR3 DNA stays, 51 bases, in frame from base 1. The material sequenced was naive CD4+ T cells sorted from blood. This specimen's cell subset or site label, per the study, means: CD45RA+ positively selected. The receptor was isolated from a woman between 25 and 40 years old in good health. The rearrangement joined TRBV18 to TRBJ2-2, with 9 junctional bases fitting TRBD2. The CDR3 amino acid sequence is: CASSPRMTSGNTGELFF. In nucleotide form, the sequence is TGTGCCAGCTCACCGCGCATGACTAGCGGGAACACCGGGGAGCTGTTTTTT.